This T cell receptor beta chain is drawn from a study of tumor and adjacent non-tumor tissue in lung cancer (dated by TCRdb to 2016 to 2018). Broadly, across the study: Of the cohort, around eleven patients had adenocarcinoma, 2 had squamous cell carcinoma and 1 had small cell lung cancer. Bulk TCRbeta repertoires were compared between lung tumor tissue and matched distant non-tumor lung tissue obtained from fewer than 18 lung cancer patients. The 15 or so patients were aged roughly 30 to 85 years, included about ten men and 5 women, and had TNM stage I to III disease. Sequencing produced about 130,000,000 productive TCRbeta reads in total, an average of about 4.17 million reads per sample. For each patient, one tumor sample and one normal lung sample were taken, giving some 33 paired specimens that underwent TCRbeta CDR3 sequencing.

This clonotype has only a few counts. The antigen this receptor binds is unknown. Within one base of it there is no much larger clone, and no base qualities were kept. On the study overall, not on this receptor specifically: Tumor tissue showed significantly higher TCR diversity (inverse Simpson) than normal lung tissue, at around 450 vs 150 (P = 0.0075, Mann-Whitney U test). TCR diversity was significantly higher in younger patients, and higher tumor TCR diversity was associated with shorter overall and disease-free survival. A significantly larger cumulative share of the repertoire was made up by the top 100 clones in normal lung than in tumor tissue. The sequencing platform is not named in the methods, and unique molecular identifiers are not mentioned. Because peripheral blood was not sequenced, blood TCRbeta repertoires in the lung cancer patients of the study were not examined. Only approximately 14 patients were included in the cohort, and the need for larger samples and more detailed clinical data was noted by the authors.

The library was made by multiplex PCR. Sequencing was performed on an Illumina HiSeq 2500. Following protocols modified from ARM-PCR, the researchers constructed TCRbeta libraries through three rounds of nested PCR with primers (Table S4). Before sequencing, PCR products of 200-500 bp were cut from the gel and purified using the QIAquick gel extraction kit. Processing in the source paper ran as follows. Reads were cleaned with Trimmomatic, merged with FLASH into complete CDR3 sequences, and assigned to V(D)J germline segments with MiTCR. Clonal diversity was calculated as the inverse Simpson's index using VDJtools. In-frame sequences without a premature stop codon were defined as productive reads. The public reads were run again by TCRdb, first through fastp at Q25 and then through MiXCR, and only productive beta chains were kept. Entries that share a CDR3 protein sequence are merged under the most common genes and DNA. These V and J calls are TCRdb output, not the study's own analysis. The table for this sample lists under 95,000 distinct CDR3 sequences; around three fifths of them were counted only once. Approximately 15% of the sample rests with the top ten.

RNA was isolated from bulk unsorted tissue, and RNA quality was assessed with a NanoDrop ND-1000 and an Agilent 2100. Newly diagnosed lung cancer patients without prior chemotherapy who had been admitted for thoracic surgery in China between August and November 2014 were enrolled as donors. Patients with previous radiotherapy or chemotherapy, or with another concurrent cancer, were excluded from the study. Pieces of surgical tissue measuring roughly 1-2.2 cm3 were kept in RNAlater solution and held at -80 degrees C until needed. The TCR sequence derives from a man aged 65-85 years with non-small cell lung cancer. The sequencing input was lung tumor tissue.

The CDR3 is CASSVQATYEQYF. The base sequence is TGTGCCAGCAGTGTTCAGGCCACCTACGAGCAGTACTTC. The chain employs TRBV2 and TRBJ2-7, with no confident D gene call. At the junction V is shortened by 4 bases and J by 2 bases, with 9 bases in between. The CDR3, from cysteine to phenylalanine, totals 13 residues. This entry keeps only the CDR3 DNA: 39 bases, framed from base 1. Reading the germline V gene gives CDR1 SNHLY and CDR2 FYNNEI. The CDR3, completed at both ends by the reference TRBV2 and TRBJ2-7 genes, gives the full variable domain EPEVTQTPSHQVTQMGQEVILRCVPISNHLYFYWYRQILGQKVEFLVSFYNNEISEKSEIFDDQFSVERPDGSNFTLKIRSTKLEDSAMYFCASSVQATYEQYFGPGTRLTVT.